One T cell receptor beta chain is described in this entry. The antigen is unknown. One end of the junction fails to match germline, which may point to a read error. CDR3 length: 16 amino acids. Germline V gene data show CDR1 as MGHRA and CDR2 as YSYEKL. The use of a sample-barcoded 5' primer and a J-beta primer mix characterized a second PCR of about 7 to 12 cycles. A single record per CDR3 protein comes from TCRdb applying MiXCR to the 5' RACE reads. The sample has about a million distinct CDR3 sequences, about 51% seen once. This record belongs to a study of blood T cells in healthy people across ages. Study conclusions and caveats: Per million T cells, TCR beta diversity dropped about linearly as age rose.

The receptor's source is a woman in her fifties or sixties in good health. The specimen was blood. This chain connects TRBV4-1 to TRBJ2-3; D is unresolved. The CDR3 spells CASNQGVRPSTDTQYF. The CDR3 region has the DNA TGCGCCAGCAACCAAGGAGTTCGGCCTAGCACAGATACGCAGTATTTT.